These T cell receptor beta chains were read from a single sample in a study of T cells in Graves' hyperthyroidism and ophthalmopathy. Via MiXCR, TCRdb re-called the multiplex PCR reads, giving one row per CDR3 protein. The sample shows approximately 410,000 distinct CDR3 sequences, roughly an eighth of them seen only once. Sample: blood. These TCRs come from a woman between 18 and 29 years old with Graves' hyperthyroidism. Both conserved end residues are part of each CDR3. A D gene is named only where the DNA matches it firmly. Where a row states a size, it is once, few, many or the class of an expanded clone; other rows omit it.

D: .; size: few; V: TRBV15; J: TRBJ2-5; CDR3: CATSRPPAQETQYF; DNA: TGTGCCACCAGCAGACCCCCAGCCCAAGAGACCCAGTACTTC
D: TRBD1; size: many; V: TRBV6-2/TRBV6-3; J: TRBJ2-7; CDR3: CASTSTGSYEQYF; DNA: TGTGCCAGCACTTCGACAGGGAGCTACGAGCAGTACTTC
D: .; size: many; V: TRBV6-1; J: TRBJ2-1; CDR3: CASSRTGNEQFF; DNA: TGTGCCAGCAGCCGGACCGGCAATGAGCAGTTCTTC
D: .; size: few; V: TRBV7-9; J: TRBJ2-5; CDR3: CASSTTQGTETQYF; DNA: TGTGCCAGCAGCACGACACAGGGTACCGAGACCCAGTACTTC
D: .; size: many; V: TRBV7-3; J: TRBJ2-3; CDR3: CASSFGSKTDTQYF; DNA: TGTGCCAGCAGCTTCGGGTCCAAGACAGATACGCAGTATTTT
D: .; size: few; V: TRBV5-1; J: TRBJ1-2; CDR3: CASSRGAGRDLSGYTF; DNA: TGCGCCAGCAGCAGAGGCGCGGGGCGCGATCTCTCTGGCTACACCTTC
D: TRBD1; size: .; V: TRBV7-3; J: TRBJ2-3; CDR3: CASSSTGALSTDTQYF; DNA: TGTGCCAGCAGCTCAACAGGGGCCTTAAGCACAGATACGCAGTATTTT
D: TRBD1; size: few; V: TRBV12-3/TRBV12-4; J: TRBJ1-2; CDR3: CASKRDRGYGYTF; DNA: TGTGCCAGCAAAAGGGACAGAGGATATGGCTACACCTTC
D: TRBD1; size: few; V: TRBV12-3/TRBV12-4; J: TRBJ1-1; CDR3: CASSLAGGIENTEAFF; DNA: TGTGCCAGCAGTTTGGCAGGGGGAATAGAGAACACTGAAGCTTTCTTT
D: .; size: many; V: TRBV15; J: TRBJ1-1; CDR3: CATSSGWPAGGAFF; DNA: TGTGCCACCAGCAGCGGTTGGCCAGCGGGCGGAGCTTTCTTT
D: .; size: many; V: TRBV4-3; J: TRBJ1-1; CDR3: CASSQEVRADTEAFF; DNA: TGCGCCAGCAGCCAAGAAGTCAGGGCGGACACTGAAGCTTTCTTT
D: .; size: .; V: TRBV30; J: TRBJ1-2; CDR3: CAWKAEGMGGYTF; DNA: TGTGCCTGGAAAGCCGAGGGTATGGGCGGCTACACCTTC
D: TRBD1; size: many; V: TRBV12-3/TRBV12-4; J: TRBJ1-1; CDR3: CASSHGQGRAFF; DNA: TGTGCCAGCAGTCACGGACAGGGGCGGGCTTTCTTT
D: .; size: few; V: TRBV5-1; J: TRBJ2-7; CDR3: CASSAGDSYEQYF; DNA: TGCGCCAGCAGTGCCGGGGACTCCTACGAGCAGTACTTC
D: TRBD2; size: many; V: TRBV3-1; J: TRBJ2-1; CDR3: CASGLAGGPINEQFF; DNA: TGTGCCAGCGGACTAGCGGGAGGGCCCATCAATGAGCAGTTCTTC
D: TRBD2; size: many; V: TRBV15; J: TRBJ2-7; CDR3: CATSTLGLAGVGEQYF; DNA: TGTGCCACCAGCACCCTGGGACTAGCGGGAGTAGGGGAGCAGTACTTC